These 18 T cell receptor beta chains came from one sample sequenced in a study of CD8 T cells in ankylosing spondylitis. TCRdb reprocessed the 5' RACE reads via MiXCR and lists one record per CDR3 protein. The sample contains more than 150,000 distinct CDR3 sequences, roughly 20% of which appear only once. Sequenced: blood, either unsorted or a sorted T cell fraction (not recorded which). The source of these receptors is a male donor between 5 and 35 years old with ankylosing spondylitis or in good health (not recorded which).

This clonotype was found many times. V and J are TRBV10-3 and TRBJ2-4, with D perhaps TRBD1 (6 bases). V lost 4 bases to trimming and J lost 5 bases, with 12 bases between them. CDR1 and CDR2 (germline): ENHRY, SYGVKD. The CDR3 totals 14 residues. The chain's CDR3 is CAISVGDNQNIQYF. The CDR3 DNA reads TGTGCCATCAGTGTCGGGGACAACCAAAACATTCAGTACTTC.

The chain couples TRBV5-4 to TRBJ2-1, with 10 bases fitting TRBD1. J lost 9 bases, V lost 0 bases, and 6 bases had no gene match. The CDR3 has 15 residues. Germline V gives CDR1 SGHNT, CDR2 YYREEE (reference sequence). The CDR3 bases are TGTGCCAGCAGCTTGGCCGGGACAGGGGATAGTGAGCAGTTCTTC. The encoded protein is CASSLAGTGDSEQFF.

This clonotype was counted between two and nine times. This rearrangement joins TRBV6-6 to TRBJ1-1, with D possibly TRBD1 on 5 matching bases. CDR1 is MNHNY and CDR2 is SVGAGI in the germline V gene (reference sequence). Trimming took off 10 bases at V and 1 base at J, with 16 bases between the two ends. This CDR3 comprises 14 residues. Here the CDR3 reads CATSRGSRNTEAFF. The CDR3, as DNA: TGTGCCACCTCCCGGGGCTCAAGGAACACTGAAGCTTTCTTT.

This clonotype was counted at least ten times. The chain combines TRBV20-1 with TRBJ1-2; D unclear. Trimming left V 0 bases short and J 0 bases short, with 20 bases between. The CDR3 has 18 residues. CDR1 and CDR2 (germline): DFQATT, SNEGSKA (reference sequence). The CDR3 bases are TGCAGTGCTAGAGAGAGGACCCTAAGCCCCTCTTCTAACTATGGCTACACCTTC. Its translation: CSARERTLSPSSNYGYTF.

This clonotype was picked up many times. The chain combines TRBV12-5 with TRBJ2-4; D call uncertain. The CDR3 is made up of 18 amino acids. V lost 3 bases to trimming and J lost 0 bases, with 18 bases between them. Germline values: CDR1 LGHNT, CDR2 FRNRAP. CDR3: CASGFNLEQTLAKNIQYF. The CDR3 nucleotides read TGTGCTAGTGGTTTTAACCTGGAGCAAACCTTAGCCAAAAACATTCAGTACTTC.

The V call is TRBV7-6, the J call TRBJ2-5; D is uncertain. Germline values: CDR1 SGHVS, CDR2 FNYEAQ. The V and J ends lost 2 bases and 4 bases respectively, with 11 bases between them. The CDR3 runs to 14 residues. CDR3 sequence reads: CASSLTSDGETQYF. Here the CDR3 DNA reads TGTGCCAGCAGCTTAACGTCGGATGGAGAGACCCAGTACTTC.

This clonotype showed up many times. The chain joins TRBV4-3 to TRBJ2-3, with 8 bases matching TRBD2. J was trimmed by 1 base and V by 5 bases; bases with no gene match: 5. The CDR3 contains 15 residues. Looked up from germline, CDR1 is LGHNA and CDR2 is YSLEER. The CDR3: CASSTSSGRTDTQYF. CDR3 coding DNA: TGCGCCAGCAGCACCTCTAGCGGGCGCACAGATACGCAGTATTTT.

This clonotype occurred many times. V is TRBV20-1 and J is TRBJ1-4; no clear D. V lost 1 base and J lost 2, with 8 bases in between. The germline V gene has CDR1 DFQATT and CDR2 SNEGSKA (reference sequence). The CDR3 has 14 amino acids. The DNA of the CDR3 is TGCAGTGCTAGAGTCGAAGGTACTAATGAAAAACTGTTTTTT. Its translation is CSARVEGTNEKLFF.

This clonotype was recorded many times. This chain joins TRBV29-1 and TRBJ2-1; 11 bases line up with TRBD1. The germline CDR1 and CDR2 sequences are SQVTM and ANQGSEA. The CDR3 loop spans 15 amino acids. The V and J ends lost 3 bases and 8 bases, in that order; junction bases with no gene match: 9. The CDR3 here is CSVDLRDRGFYEQFF. The DNA for the CDR3 is TGCAGCGTTGACCTCCGGGACAGGGGGTTCTATGAGCAGTTCTTC.

This clonotype was seen just once. The chain is built from TRBV7-7 and TRBJ2-3; D is perhaps TRBD1 (5 bases). The CDR3 loop spans 15 amino acids. Germline V gene lookup returns CDR1 SSHAT and CDR2 FNYEAQ (reference sequence). Trimming removed 3 bases from V and 1 base from J, with 11 bases in between. CDR3 nucleotide sequence: TGTGCCAGCAGCTTCGTTGAAGGGGGCACAGATACGCAGTATTTT. Translated, it gives CASSFVEGGTDTQYF.

This sequence joins TRBV6-4 and TRBJ2-7; D is perhaps TRBD2 (6 bases). The CDR3 has 14 amino acids. The germline gives CDR1 MRHNA, CDR2 SNTAGT. The ends were cut back, 8 bases at V and 0 bases at J, with 14 bases in the middle. Here the CDR3 reads CASQYMEGSYEQYV. The CDR3 DNA is TGTGCCAGCCAGTACATGGAGGGCTCCTACGAGCAGTACGTC.

In its sample, this clonotype was seen many times. This sequence joins TRBV6-2 or TRBV6-3 and TRBJ2-3, with 12 bases that match TRBD2. CDR3 length equals 14 residues. Germline values: CDR1 MNHEY, CDR2 SVGEGT. With V trimmed by 7 bases and J by 4 bases, 3 bases remained unmatched. The CDR3, as DNA: TGTGCCAGCATAGGACTAGCGGGACCAGATACGCAGTATTTT. It is translated as CASIGLAGPDTQYF.

In this sample, this clonotype turned up many times. This chain links TRBV10-1 with TRBJ1-5; possibly TRBD1 for D (5 bases). CDR1 WNHNN and CDR2 SYGVQD come from the germline V gene (reference sequence). The V and J ends lost 6 bases and 7 bases respectively, with 10 bases between them. This CDR3 comprises 12 residues. The CDR3 reads CASSSPGQPQHF. DNA for the CDR3: TGCGCCAGCAGCTCTCCAGGGCAGCCCCAGCATTTT.

This clonotype has ten or more counts. The CDR3 loop reads CASSRLSGQGRNEQFF. The CDR3 DNA sequence: TGTGCCAGCAGCCGACTCAGCGGACAGGGACGCAATGAGCAGTTCTTC. The V call is TRBV3-1, the J call TRBJ2-1; TRBD1 agrees at 8 bases. Germline V gives CDR1 LGHDT, CDR2 YNNKEL (reference sequence). V dropped 4 bases and J dropped 6; count of bases not matched to a gene: 11. The CDR3 has 16 residues.

The V and J genes are TRBV6-6 and TRBJ2-7; D is undetermined. The CDR3 loop spans 12 amino acids. From germline, CDR1 is MNHNY and CDR2 SVGAGI (reference sequence). V was cut by 6 bases and J by 3 bases, with 9 bases left in between. The CDR3 coding sequence is TGTGCCAGCAGCGGATCTGACTACGAGCAGTACTTC. Translating gives CASSGSDYEQYF.

This clonotype occurred a few times. The chain carries TRBV6-2 or TRBV6-3 and TRBJ2-3, with D possibly TRBD1 on 6 matching bases. This CDR3 region has 13 residues. Germline CDR1 and CDR2: MNHEY and SVGEGT. V was clipped by 8 bases and J by 4 bases, with 13 bases between them. For the CDR3, the DNA is TGTGCCAGCGGGACATACAAAGCAGATACGCAGTATTTT. Protein sequence: CASGTYKADTQYF.

This clonotype appeared a few times. The CDR3 loop is CSVISGAYEQYF. The DNA for the CDR3 is TGCAGCGTTATTTCAGGCGCCTACGAGCAGTACTTC. This chain joins TRBV29-1 and TRBJ2-7; no reliable D call. The V gene's germline CDR1 is SQVTM and CDR2 ANQGSEA. V was clipped by 5 bases and J by 2 bases, with 10 bases between them. The length of the CDR3 is 12 residues.

This clonotype appeared many times. The genes are TRBV6-1 and TRBJ2-3; D remains ambiguous. Germline lookup yields CDR1 MNHNS and CDR2 SASEGT. The V gene lost 5 bases and the J gene lost 2 bases, with 11 bases spanning the gap. CDR3 length equals 14 residues. CDR3 nucleotides: TGTGCCAGCAGTCCCACTGTCTACACAGATACGCAGTATTTT. The encoded protein is CASSPTVYTDTQYF.